These 28 T cell receptor beta chains came from one sample sequenced in a study of OX40 agonist ivuxolimab in advanced cancers. The table came from immunoSEQ multiplex PCR; TCRdb's copy has only in-frame clones and leaves some out. Of roughly 64,000 clones listed, over 65% are singletons. The material sequenced was CD4+ or CD8+ T cells sorted from blood, taken in a trial of the OX40 agonist ivuxolimab. The receptors come from an adult with an advanced solid tumor such as melanoma, head and neck, liver or kidney cancer.

This clone was seen a handful of times. The V call is TRBV7-9, the J call TRBJ1-2; 10 bases line up with TRBD1. The CDR3 consists of 14 residues. Losses at the gene ends were 5 bases for V and 7 bases for J; bases not matched to a gene: 7. Germline values: CDR1 SEHNR, CDR2 FQNEAQ (reference sequence). This chain's CDR3 is CASSPGQGNIGYTF. In DNA, the CDR3 is TGTGCCAGCAGCCCGGGACAGGGGAACATTGGCTACACCTTC.

The genes are TRBV5-1 and TRBJ2-1; perhaps TRBD1 as D (5 bases). Germline V gives CDR1 SGHRS, CDR2 YFSETQ. The CDR3 spans 15 residues. V was pared by 0 bases and J by 6 bases, with 13 bases between. The CDR3 bases are TGCGCCAGCAGCTTGGCCGTTACGACAGTCAATGAGCAGTTCTTC. Its protein is CASSLAVTTVNEQFF.

The V gene is TRBV7-9, the J gene TRBJ2-2; 8 bases align to TRBD1. The CDR3 is 15 residues long. V shed 5 bases, J shed 6 bases, and the junction held 8 bases outside the gene matches. Germline V gives CDR1 SEHNR, CDR2 FQNEAQ (reference sequence). The CDR3 DNA reads TGTGCCAGCAGCCAAAGACAGGGGATGGCCGGGGAGCTGTTTTTT. It specifies CASSQRQGMAGELFF.

Here the CDR3 reads CASSAEVSGGYLTDTQYF. In DNA, the CDR3 is TGTGCCAGCAGCGCCGAGGTTAGCGGGGGTTACCTCACAGATACGCAGTATTTT. The genes are TRBV5-4 and TRBJ2-3; 9 nucleotides match TRBD2. The CDR3 loop spans 18 amino acids. The J segment lost 2 bases and the V segment lost 4 bases, leaving 14 bases of the junction unmatched. The germline CDR1 and CDR2 sequences are SGHNT and YYREEE (reference sequence).

The rearrangement joins TRBV9 to TRBJ2-5, with 9 nucleotides matching TRBD2. This CDR3 contains 15 residues. Losses at the gene ends were 2 bases for V and 7 bases for J; bases not matched to a gene: 9. Germline loops: CDR1 SGDLS, CDR2 YYNGEE. The CDR3 bases are TGTGCCAGCAGCGTTGGCGGGAGGGCCGAGGGGACCCAGTACTTC. This translates into CASSVGGRAEGTQYF.

The chain is built from TRBV7-2 and TRBJ2-1, with a weak D call TRBD1 (6 bases). CDR3 length equals 17 residues. Germline values: CDR1 SGHTA, CDR2 FQGNSA. V gave up 5 bases and J gave up 6 bases, with 23 bases separating them. The CDR3 loop is CASSPPNGGVRGNEQFF. The DNA of the CDR3 is TGTGCCAGCAGCCCACCTAATGGGGGCGTCCGGGGCAATGAGCAGTTCTTC.

This clone has only a few counts. This sequence joins TRBV14 and TRBJ1-1; possible D gene TRBD1, 5 bases. Trimming left V 2 bases short and J 5 bases short, with 9 bases between. Germline V lookup: CDR1 SGHDN, CDR2 FVKESK. CDR3 length: 13 residues. The CDR3 protein is CASSQFSGTEAFF. The CDR3 bases are TGTGCCAGCAGCCAATTTTCAGGGACTGAAGCTTTCTTT. The complete variable domain, with remaining parts taken from reference TRBV14 and TRBJ1-1, reads EAGVTQFPSHSVIEKGQTVTLRCDPISGHDNLYWYRRVMGKEIKFLLHFVKESKQDESGMPNNRFLAERTGGTYSTLKVQPAELEDSGVYFCASSQFSGTEAFFGQGTRLTVV.

This chain links TRBV5-1 with TRBJ2-5; 7 positions match TRBD2. J was trimmed by 5 bases and V by 4 bases; bases with no gene match: 11. Per germline, CDR1 SGHRS and CDR2 YFSETQ. This CDR3 spans 15 amino acids. CDR3 nucleotides: TGCGCCAGCAGCCGGAGGGGAGGGGCGGACGAGACCCAGTACTTC. This codes for CASSRRGGADETQYF.

CDR3 region: CASGLLGDDGTQYF. For the CDR3, the DNA is TGTGCCAGTGGTCTGTTAGGGGATGACGGTACGCAGTATTTT. The J gene is TRBJ2-3, the V gene TRBV19, with D possibly TRBD1 on 5 matching bases. This CDR3 contains 14 residues. Looked up from germline, CDR1 is LNHDA and CDR2 is SQIVND (reference sequence). V was trimmed by 8 bases and J by 8 bases, leaving 20 bases between them. Full variable domain (missing parts from reference TRBV19 and TRBJ2-3): DGGITQSPKYLFRKEGQNVTLSCEQNLNHDAMYWYRQDPGQGLRLIYYSQIVNDFQKGDIAEGYSVSREKKESFPLTVTSAQKNPTAFYLCASGLLGDDGTQYFGPGTRLTVL.

The rearrangement links TRBV4-3 to TRBJ2-7; D might be TRBD2 (5 bases). The CDR3 covers 15 residues. Looked up from germline, CDR1 is LGHNA and CDR2 is YSLEER. The germline V and J ends were trimmed by 0 bases and 3 bases, with 12 bases remaining between them. The CDR3 reads CASSQDRGGGYEQYF. In nucleotides, the CDR3 is TGCGCCAGCAGCCAAGACCGGGGTGGCGGCTACGAGCAGTACTTC.

J is TRBJ2-7 and V is TRBV19; the match to TRBD1 covers 9 bases. The CDR3 spans 14 residues. CDR1 is LNHDA and CDR2 is SQIVND in the germline V gene (reference sequence). J lost 5 bases, V lost 6 bases, and 8 bases had no gene match. DNA of the CDR3: TGTGCCAGTAGGCGGACAGGGGAGTTTAACGAGCAGTACTTC. Protein sequence: CASRRTGEFNEQYF.

Details on this clone: This specimen includes other DNA sequences encoding the same CDR3. This sequence joins TRBV7-3 and TRBJ2-5, with 7 bases identical to TRBD2. Germline V lookup: CDR1 SGHTA, CDR2 FQGTGA. This CDR3 region has 13 residues. V dropped 5 bases and J dropped 5; count of bases not matched to a gene: 5. CDR3 in DNA: TGTGCCAGCAGCCCTATGCGGGGGGAGACCCAGTACTTC. Translated: CASSPMRGETQYF.

The rearrangement joins TRBV7-2 to TRBJ1-1; 7 bases fit TRBD1. CDR1 and CDR2 from the germline V gene are SGHTA and FQGNSA. With 2 bases clipped from V and 4 bases from J, the junction kept 16 bases outside the gene matches. The CDR3 totals 18 residues. Here the CDR3 DNA reads TGTGCCAGCAGCTTAAGAGGGCAAGGGGGCACCGTGGGCACTGAAGCTTTCTTT. It is translated as CASSLRGQGGTVGTEAFF.

This clone was counted once. This sequence joins TRBV5-1 and TRBJ2-3; 8 bases are shared with TRBD1. Unmatched junction bases numbered 5, after V lost 3 bases and J lost 2 bases. CDR1 is SGHRS, CDR2 YFSETQ, per germline. CDR3 length equals 15 residues. The CDR3 DNA reads TGCGCCAGCAGCTGGAGGACAGGGACCACAGATACGCAGTATTTT. It encodes CASSWRTGTTDTQYF.

The rearrangement joins TRBV2 to TRBJ1-2; D remains ambiguous. V was clipped by 2 bases and J by 6 bases, with 16 bases between them. The length of the CDR3 is 15 residues. Per the germline V gene, CDR1 is SNHLY and CDR2 is FYNNEI. The CDR3 is CASSERERDVDGYTF. CDR3 in DNA: TGTGCCAGCAGTGAAAGGGAAAGGGATGTGGATGGCTACACCTTC.

This sequence joins TRBV11-1 and TRBJ2-5; 10 bases map to TRBD1. CDR3 length: 17 residues. The V and J ends lost 4 bases and 1 base, in that order; junction bases with no gene match: 9. CDR1 is SGHAT, CDR2 FQDESV, per germline (reference sequence). The CDR3 DNA sequence: TGTGCCAGCAGCTCAATCGGACAGGGGGGAAGCCAAGAGACCCAGTACTTC. Its translation: CASSSIGQGGSQETQYF.

The rearrangement joins TRBV4-3 to TRBJ2-2; TRBD2 aligns across 8 bases. Losses at the gene ends were 4 bases for V and 8 bases for J; bases not matched to a gene: 9. Germline V lookup: CDR1 LGHNA, CDR2 YSLEER. This CDR3 comprises 15 residues. The CDR3 bases are TGCGCCAGCAGCCTCGAGCCGGGGGGGCTTGGGGAGCTGTTTTTT. It is translated as CASSLEPGGLGELFF.

This clone was seen a single time. The chain couples TRBV6-1 to TRBJ2-5; D is undetermined. This CDR3 is built from 13 residues. Germline loops: CDR1 MNHNS, CDR2 SASEGT. V dropped 8 bases and J dropped 2 bases, with 12 bases sitting between them. CDR3 in DNA: TGTGCCAGCGCCGAAGGCCCGCAAGAGACCCAGTACTTC. As protein: CASAEGPQETQYF.

This clone occurred once. This rearrangement joins TRBV18 to TRBJ1-2, with D possibly being TRBD1 (5 bases). V lost 6 bases to trimming and J lost 3 bases, with 11 bases between them. The CDR3 contains 13 residues. Germline loops: CDR1 KGHSH, CDR2 LQKENI. The chain's CDR3 is CASSPGGDYGYTF. The DNA for the CDR3 is TGTGCCAGCTCTCCGGGGGGGGACTATGGCTACACCTTC.

The rearrangement uses TRBV4-3 and TRBJ2-6; 7 bases match TRBD1. The V gene's germline CDR1 is LGHNA and CDR2 YSLEER. J was trimmed by 0 bases and V by 4 bases; bases with no gene match: 12. The length of the CDR3 is 19 residues. The CDR3 nucleotides read TGCGCCAGCAGCCCGACCAAGGGGGCGACCCTCTCTGGGGCCAACGTCCTGACTTTC. Translation: CASSPTKGATLSGANVLTF.

V usage is TRBV28 and J usage is TRBJ1-3; D uncertain. Trimming cost V 7 bases and J 1 base, with 14 bases left between them. Looked up from germline, CDR1 is MDHEN and CDR2 is SYDVKM. This CDR3 spans 15 amino acids. DNA of the CDR3: TGTGCCAGCACCCCCATAGGTCAATCTGGAAACACCATATATTTT. Translation: CASTPIGQSGNTIYF.

The chain recombines TRBV4-2 with TRBJ2-5, with TRBD2 identical over 9 bases. V shed 1 base, J shed 5 bases, and the junction held 8 bases outside the gene matches. CDR3 length: 16 amino acids. In germline, CDR1 is LGHNA, CDR2 YNFKEQ. The CDR3 loop is CASSQGTAGGQETQYF. CDR3 bases: TGTGCCAGCAGCCAAGGGACGGCGGGGGGGCAGGAGACCCAGTACTTC.

The gene calls are TRBV7-9 and TRBJ2-7; TRBD2 aligns across 13 bases. V dropped 6 bases and J dropped 5; count of bases not matched to a gene: 7. Germline V lookup: CDR1 SEHNR, CDR2 FQNEAQ (reference sequence). This CDR3 is built from 15 residues. The CDR3 loop is CASRPTSGRANEQYF. CDR3 bases: TGTGCCAGCAGACCTACTAGCGGGAGGGCCAACGAGCAGTACTTC.

This chain connects TRBV7-2 to TRBJ2-7; 7 nucleotides align to TRBD2. Trimming cost V 3 bases and J 2 bases; bases outside gene matches: 4. The CDR3 runs 14 residues. Germline CDR1 SGHTA, CDR2 FQGNSA. The CDR3 DNA reads TGTGCCAGCAGCTTCGGGACTACCGCCTACGAGCAGTACTTC. This gives the protein CASSFGTTAYEQYF.

V and J are TRBV2 and TRBJ2-1, with D possibly matching TRBD2 (6 bases). V was clipped by 3 bases and J by 7 bases, with 10 bases between them. The CDR3 loop spans 13 amino acids. Germline assignment: CDR1 SNHLY and CDR2 FYNNEI. CDR3 protein: CASSERGTNEQFF. The CDR3 DNA reads TGTGCCAGCAGTGAGAGAGGGACTAATGAGCAGTTCTTC. Together with reference TRBV2 and TRBJ2-1, the CDR3 gives the full variable domain: EPEVTQTPSHQVTQMGQEVILRCVPISNHLYFYWYRQILGQKVEFLVSFYNNEISEKSEIFDDQFSVERPDGSNFTLKIRSTKLEDSAMYFCASSERGTNEQFFGPGTRLTVL.

The chain has TRBV25-1 and TRBJ1-1, with 9 positions matching TRBD1. Germline V gene data show CDR1 as MGHDK and CDR2 as SYGVNS. Unmatched junction bases numbered 9, after V lost 6 bases and J lost 4 bases. This CDR3 has 15 residues. As DNA, the CDR3 is TGTGCCAGCAGGGTGACAGGGGGATGGGGCACTGAAGCTTTCTTT. The encoded protein is CASRVTGGWGTEAFF.

This clone was recorded only once. This chain links TRBV19 with TRBJ2-3; either TRBD1 or TRBD2 may supply D (6 bases each). Germline CDR1 reads LNHDA; CDR2 reads SQIVND (reference sequence). The length of the CDR3 is 14 residues. V was trimmed by 5 bases and J by 2 bases, leaving 11 bases between them. The CDR3 region has the DNA TGTGCCAGTAGTTCGGGGGCTTTCACAGATACGCAGTATTTT. Protein product: CASSSGAFTDTQYF.

The J gene is TRBJ1-3, the V gene TRBV6-7, with 7 positions matching TRBD1. TRBV6-7 qualifies as an ORF whose function is uncertain. The length of the CDR3 is 17 residues. Trimming took 5 bases from V and 2 from J; bases not matched to a gene: 12. The DNA for the CDR3 is TGTGCCAGCAGTATTATCCCCACAGGGGCAACTGGAAACACCATATATTTT. It translates to CASSIIPTGATGNTIYF.